The source of this T cell receptor beta chain is a study of CD8+ T cells in alopecia areata. Looking at the study overall: Treated patients swallowed 5 to 10 mg of oral tofacitinib twice daily.

Reverse transcription of extracted RNA yielded cDNA, which provided the sequencing template. TCRdb's copy holds only in-frame clones and misses some; the assay was immunoSEQ multiplex PCR. The sample lists about 200,000 clones; around three fifths were seen once. Sample treatment: oral pan-JAK inhibitor, 5-10 mg twice daily. General study findings and limits: Higher clonality than in normal scalp was seen in lesional scalp, especially alopecia totalis/universalis. Tofacitinib produced a significant decrease in scalp clonality and in expanded CD8+ clones among the top 100.

Germline V CDR1 and CDR2: SGHRS, YFSETQ. Trimming stripped 4 bases from V and 2 bases from J, with 12 bases between. The CDR3 spans 14 residues. About this clone: Its target is not known.

The V call is TRBV5-1, the J call TRBJ2-5; D is unclear. Specimen: CD4+ T cells sorted from blood, collected at week 24, from a patient treated with tofacitinib. The clonotype originates from a human donor with alopecia areata. CDR3 protein: CASSGWMGQETQYF. The CDR3 DNA is TGCGCCAGCAGCGGCTGGATGGGTCAAGAGACCCAGTACTTC. Supplemented by reference TRBV5-1 and TRBJ2-5, the full variable domain reads KAGVTQTPRYLIKTRGQQVTLSCSPISGHRSVSWYQQTPGQGLQFLFEYFSETQRNKGNFPGRFSGRQFSNSRSEMNVSTLELGDSALYLCASSGWMGQETQYFGPGTRLLVL.